This T cell receptor beta chain was profiled in a study of blood T cell repertoires in COVID-19. About the research overall: Sites across the United States, Italy and Spain contributed samples from acute and convalescent COVID-19.

Produced via immunoSEQ multiplex PCR; TCRdb's table is partial and in-frame only. Of around 100,000 clones listed, around 91% are singletons. The CDR3 is 18 residues long. Germline lookup yields CDR1 GTSNPN and CDR2 SVGIG (reference sequence). V gave up 1 base and J gave up 1 base; unmatched junction bases: 12. The rearrangement links TRBV30 to TRBJ1-1; 10 bases map to TRBD1. The sequence derives from a woman older than 75 with acute or convalescent COVID-19. The specimen was peripheral blood. CDR3 bases: TGTGCCTGGAGTGGGGCGGACAGGGGGATTTTAAGGAACACTGAAGCTTTCTTT. Translation gives CAWSGADRGILRNTEAFF.